These 6 T cell receptor beta chains were all obtained from the same sample, sequenced in a study of cytomegalovirus exposure and HLA in healthy donors. A multiplex PCR was run with 60 Vbeta primers and 13 Jbeta primers. The method was immunoSEQ multiplex PCR; TCRdb's version includes in-frame clones alone and lacks a portion of them. This table has approximately 130,000 clones, roughly 8.6% appearing once. Sample: PBMCs. All receptors come from a woman in her thirties or forties in good health and CMV-seropositive.

This clone came up a few times. V is TRBV7-8 and J is TRBJ1-5; D possibly corresponds to TRBD1 (5 bases). V was pared by 2 bases and J by 4 bases, with 6 bases between. The CDR3 runs to 13 residues. The V gene's germline CDR1 is SGHVS and CDR2 FQNEAQ. For the CDR3, the DNA is TGTGCCAGCAGCTTACAGGGAAATCAGCCCCAGCATTTT. The encoded protein is CASSLQGNQPQHF.

This chain uses TRBV5-6 with TRBJ1-2; D uncertain. The CDR3 covers 16 residues. Trimming removed 4 bases at V and 2 bases at J, with 18 bases between. Germline V lookup: CDR1 SGHDT, CDR2 YYEEEE. The CDR3 loop is CASSPYGEGWNYGYTF. The CDR3 DNA follows: TGTGCCAGCAGCCCTTACGGGGAGGGTTGGAACTATGGCTACACCTTC.

In this sample, this clone turned up a few times. V gene TRBV6-5 combines with J gene TRBJ1-4; D not certain. V lost 0 bases and J 5 bases, leaving 7 bases between the germline ends. Germline CDR1 reads MNHEY; CDR2 reads SVGAGI. This CDR3 is built from 14 residues. The chain's CDR3 is CASSYSRRNEKLFF. As DNA, the CDR3 is TGTGCCAGCAGTTACTCCCGCAGGAATGAAAAACTGTTTTTT.

The chain has TRBV5-6 and TRBJ2-3, with TRBD2 matching 8 bases. The CDR3 consists of 16 residues. Germline values: CDR1 SGHDT, CDR2 YYEEEE. Losses at the gene ends were 5 bases for V and 2 bases for J; bases not matched to a gene: 10. The CDR3 here is CASSPYSGVITDTQYF. CDR3 DNA: TGTGCCAGCAGTCCCTATAGCGGGGTGATCACAGATACGCAGTATTTT.

V is TRBV5-1 and J is TRBJ1-1, with D possibly being TRBD1 (6 bases). The CDR3 has 13 amino acids. Germline CDR1 is SGHRS and CDR2 is YFSETQ. Between the trimmed V and J ends, which lost 2 bases and 6 bases, there was a span of 11 bases. The CDR3: CASSLYKGAEAFF. CDR3 DNA sequence: TGCGCCAGCAGCTTATATAAGGGGGCTGAAGCTTTCTTT.

This clone has only a few counts. The rearrangement joins TRBV11-2 to TRBJ1-1; D not certain. The CDR3 sequence is 12 residues long. Germline V CDR1 and CDR2: SGHAT, FQNNGV. V was shortened by 1 base and J by 8 bases, with 8 bases between the two germline ends. The CDR3 nucleotides read TGTGCCAGCAGCTTAGCGAGGTGGGAAGCTTTCTTT. Its translation is CASSLARWEAFF. Based on the CDR3 plus reference TRBV11-2 and TRBJ1-1, the full variable domain is EAGVAQSPRYKIIEKRQSVAFWCNPISGHATLYWYQQILGQGPKLLIQFQNNGVVDDSQLPKDRFSAERLKGVDSTLKIQPAKLEDSAVYLCASSLARWEAFFGQGTRLTVV.